Each of the 18 T cell receptor beta chains below was sequenced from the same sample in a study of OX40 agonist ivuxolimab in advanced cancers. The method was immunoSEQ multiplex PCR; TCRdb's version includes in-frame clones alone and lacks a portion of them. The data contain approximately 62,000 clones, 80% to 95% of them seen just once; the ten biggest clones take up roughly 13%. The specimen comprised CD4+ or CD8+ T cells sorted from blood, sampled in a trial of the OX40 agonist ivuxolimab. The receptors were sampled from an adult with an advanced solid tumor such as melanoma, head and neck, liver or kidney cancer.

This clone was found once. J is TRBJ2-1 and V is TRBV5-4, with D perhaps matching TRBD1 (5 bases). Germline-derived CDR1 and CDR2 are SGHNT and YYREEE (reference sequence). The ends were cut back, 2 bases at V and 8 bases at J, with 8 bases in the middle. This CDR3 is built from 12 residues. This chain's CDR3 is CASSFEGDEQFF. The CDR3 DNA reads as TGTGCCAGCAGCTTTGAAGGGGATGAGCAGTTCTTC. Combining the CDR3 with reference TRBV5-4 and TRBJ2-1 gives the whole variable domain ETGVTQSPTHLIKTRGQQVTLRCSSQSGHNTVSWYQQALGQGPQFIFQYYREEENGRGNFPPRFSGLQFPNYSSELNVNALELDDSALYLCASSFEGDEQFFGPGTRLTVL.

The J gene is TRBJ2-1, the V gene TRBV5-6, with 12 bases that match TRBD2. CDR3 size: 16 residues. V was pared by 3 bases and J by 5 bases, with 6 bases of the junction left unmatched. The germline gives CDR1 SGHDT, CDR2 YYEEEE. The CDR3 is CASSSGLAGFDNEQFF. The CDR3, as DNA: TGTGCCAGCAGCTCCGGACTAGCGGGGTTTGACAATGAGCAGTTCTTC. Looking up the rest from reference TRBV5-6 and TRBJ2-1 gives the full variable domain: DAGVTQSPTHLIKTRGQQVTLRCSPKSGHDTVSWYQQALGQGPQFIFQYYEEEERQRGNFPDRFSGHQFPNYSSELNVNALLLGDSALYLCASSSGLAGFDNEQFFGPGTRLTVL.

The V and J genes are TRBV11-1 and TRBJ2-7; a weak D match, TRBD1 (6 bases). CDR1 and CDR2 (germline): SGHAT, FQDESV (reference sequence). The CDR3 consists of 15 residues. Trimming cost V 1 base and J 7 bases, with 17 bases left between them. CDR3 DNA sequence: TGTGCCAGCAGCTTAGTTGGGGGCCTCAACGGTGAGCAGTACTTC. Translation gives CASSLVGGLNGEQYF.

The chain carries TRBV11-2 and TRBJ1-5; tentatively, D is TRBD1 (5 bases). Germline lookup yields CDR1 SGHAT and CDR2 FQNNGV. CDR3 size: 18 residues. The germline V and J ends were trimmed by 4 bases and 0 bases, with 19 bases remaining between them. The chain's CDR3 is CASSSPDSVSDSNQPQHF. DNA of the CDR3: TGTGCCAGCAGCTCGCCAGACAGCGTTTCTGATAGCAATCAGCCCCAGCATTTT.

The rearrangement joins TRBV5-4 to TRBJ2-5, with 8 bases fitting TRBD1. Germline V gene lookup returns CDR1 SGHNT and CDR2 YYREEE (reference sequence). The CDR3 totals 14 residues. V shed 4 bases and J 2 bases; nucleotides not matched to a gene: 4. The CDR3 loop is CASSVQGEQETQYF. For the CDR3, the DNA is TGTGCCAGCAGCGTACAGGGGGAACAAGAGACCCAGTACTTC. The full variable domain, rest sourced from reference TRBV5-4 and TRBJ2-5, is ETGVTQSPTHLIKTRGQQVTLRCSSQSGHNTVSWYQQALGQGPQFIFQYYREEENGRGNFPPRFSGLQFPNYSSELNVNALELDDSALYLCASSVQGEQETQYFGPGTRLLVL.

CDR3 amino acids: CASSLAAGAYNEQFF. In nucleotides, the CDR3 is TGTGCCAGCAGCTTGGCGGCGGGGGCCTACAATGAGCAGTTCTTC. The V call is TRBV5-5, the J call TRBJ2-1; 7 bases map to TRBD2. V lost 0 bases and J lost 2; bases outside the gene matches: 2. Germline values: CDR1 SGHKS, CDR2 YYEKEE (reference sequence). CDR3 length: 15 residues.

The V and J genes are TRBV14 and TRBJ1-6; D may be TRBD1 (6 bases). V was trimmed by 3 bases and J by 3 bases, leaving 12 bases between them. CDR1 and CDR2 (germline): SGHDN, FVKESK. The CDR3 is 16 residues long. DNA for the CDR3: TGTGCCAGCAGCCACGCAGGGGATCGCTATAATTCACCCCTCCACTTT. As protein: CASSHAGDRYNSPLHF.

V is TRBV5-6 and J is TRBJ1-2, with 7 bases aligning to TRBD1. V trimming: 1 base; J trimming: 4 bases; junction bases outside the gene matches: 1. The CDR3 totals 13 residues. Germline V gives CDR1 SGHDT, CDR2 YYEEEE. CDR3 bases: TGTGCCAGCAGCTTGCCAGGGGGCTATGGCTACACCTTC. Translated, it gives CASSLPGGYGYTF.

This clone was recorded only once. The chain recombines TRBV4-1 with TRBJ2-1; D unresolved. Germline CDR1 reads MGHRA; CDR2 reads YSYEKL. This CDR3 has 17 residues. Trimming removed 0 bases from V and 7 bases from J, with 19 bases in between. CDR3 sequence (DNA): TGCGCCAGCAGCCAAGATCCCGGACCCTGGAGCGTAAATGAGCAGTTCTTC. It codes for CASSQDPGPWSVNEQFF.

This clone has only one observation. J is TRBJ2-7 and V is TRBV7-2; unclear D gene. Germline CDR1 SGHTA, CDR2 FQGNSA. CDR3 length: 15 residues. V was clipped by 1 base and J by 0 bases, with 10 bases between them. CDR3 DNA sequence: TGTGCCAGCAGCTTAGAGGGCTTGAGCTCCTACGAGCAGTACTTC. Translating it yields CASSLEGLSSYEQYF.

This rearrangement joins TRBV27 to TRBJ2-7; D remains unclear. The CDR3 has 17 amino acids. V gave up 2 bases and J gave up 2 bases, with 19 bases separating them. Germline CDR1 reads MNHEY; CDR2 reads SMNVEV (reference sequence). The DNA for the CDR3 is TGTGCCAGCAGTTTAAATCGCGCCGGGTTGAATACCTACGAGCAGTACTTC. As protein: CASSLNRAGLNTYEQYF.

This clone has a single count. The DNA of the CDR3 is TGCAGCGTTGACGGGTCCCTCCCCTCCTACAATGAGCAGTTCTTC. This translates into CSVDGSLPSYNEQFF. The chain joins TRBV29-1 to TRBJ2-1; D gene uncertain. Trimming removed 3 bases from V and 0 bases from J, with 12 bases in between. There are 15 residues in the CDR3. Germline V gene lookup returns CDR1 SQVTM and CDR2 ANQGSEA.

The V and J genes are TRBV7-8 and TRBJ1-1; TRBD1 matches 7 bases. Germline CDR1 SGHVS, CDR2 FQNEAQ. The length of the CDR3 is 16 residues. The V segment lost 0 bases and the J segment 3 bases; nucleotides outside the gene matches: 7. The CDR3 spells CASSLARSGQHTEAFF. DNA of the CDR3: TGTGCCAGCAGCTTAGCAAGGTCGGGACAGCACACTGAAGCTTTCTTT.

This sequence joins TRBV7-8 and TRBJ2-7, with D perhaps matching TRBD2 (5 bases). In germline, CDR1 is SGHVS, CDR2 FQNEAQ. V was shortened by 5 bases and J by 7 bases, with 18 bases between the two germline ends. This CDR3 region has 14 residues. CDR3 bases: TGTGCCAGCAGCACGGGGTACTCCCTAGGGGAGCAGTACTTC. Protein: CASSTGYSLGEQYF.

The chain has TRBV6-5 and TRBJ1-1, with 7 bases lining up with TRBD1. V shed 6 bases, J shed 4 bases, and the junction held 5 bases outside the gene matches. Germline values: CDR1 MNHEY, CDR2 SVGAGI. The CDR3 is 13 residues long. The CDR3 nucleotides read TGTGCCAGCAGCGTGGGACAGACCACTGAAGCTTTCTTT. Translation gives CASSVGQTTEAFF.

The rearrangement uses TRBV29-1 and TRBJ2-7; possibly TRBD2 for D (5 bases). CDR1 and CDR2 (germline): SQVTM, ANQGSEA. The CDR3 length is 14 residues. The V end lost 4 bases, the J end lost 0 bases, and 13 bases lay between the germline ends. CDR3 DNA: TGCAGCGTTGGGCGGGCCGAGAGCTCCTACGAGCAGTACTTC. This translates into CSVGRAESSYEQYF.

The V gene is TRBV19, the J gene TRBJ2-7; TRBD2 agrees at 9 bases. With V trimmed by 2 bases and J by 2 bases, 1 base remained unmatched. The CDR3 is 14 amino acids. Germline CDR1 and CDR2: LNHDA and SQIVND (reference sequence). The CDR3 loop is CASSITSGPYEQYF. CDR3 in DNA: TGTGCCAGTAGTATAACTAGCGGGCCCTACGAGCAGTACTTC.

The chain carries TRBV5-5 and TRBJ1-1; D is uncertain. Deletions cut 0 bases from V and 3 bases from J, with 15 bases between. The length of the CDR3 is 16 residues. Germline-derived CDR1 and CDR2 are SGHKS and YYEKEE (reference sequence). CDR3 DNA sequence: TGTGCCAGCAGCTTGGGTCTCGGGCTCGGGGACACTGAAGCTTTCTTT. This encodes CASSLGLGLGDTEAFF.